The 21 T cell receptor beta chains reported below all come from one sample, sequenced in a study of Graves' ophthalmopathy and Graves' hyperthyroidism (dated by TCRdb to about 2018). The listed sequencing device is Illumina HiSeq 2000. For repertoire sequencing, TCR beta CDR3 regions were amplified from RNA transcripts. HTBI primers and the Qiagen OneStep RT-PCR kit were used in a first-round RT-PCR, which was followed by a second-round multiplex PCR, size selection and purification. Using fastp trimming at Q25 and MiXCR clonotype assembly, TCRdb reanalyzed the public sequencing data and kept in-frame beta chains. All rows with the same CDR3 protein become a single entry with the most common DNA and genes. The sample contains some 750,000 distinct CDR3 sequences, roughly 40% of them found a single time. The top ten hold 40% to 55% of the sample. Sequencing was carried out using peripheral blood. The source of these receptors is an adult man with Graves' ophthalmopathy.

This clonotype was recorded at least ten times. The chain recombines TRBV5-6 with TRBJ1-1; the D is unclear. The germline gives CDR1 SGHDT, CDR2 YYEEEE. The CDR3 covers 14 residues. Trimming removed 3 bases from V and 0 bases from J, with 9 bases in between. CDR3: CASSSGFMNTEAFF. In DNA form, the CDR3 reads TGTGCCAGCAGCTCGGGATTCATGAACACTGAAGCTTTCTTT.

In its sample, this clonotype was seen many times. This chain joins TRBV7-9 and TRBJ2-5; 8 positions match TRBD1. This CDR3 is built from 14 residues. The V gene's germline CDR1 is SEHNR and CDR2 FQNEAQ (reference sequence). V shed 5 bases and J 3 bases; nucleotides not matched to a gene: 5. The CDR3 DNA is TGTGCCAGCAGCCTGGCAGGGGGCGAAGAGACCCAGTACTTC. Protein: CASSLAGGEETQYF.

This clonotype has a single count. The chain joins TRBV2 to TRBJ2-3; no clear D gene. This CDR3 is 14 amino acids long. The V gene lost 1 base and the J gene lost 2 bases, with 7 bases spanning the gap. The germline V gene encodes CDR1 SNHLY and CDR2 FYNNEI. The CDR3 nucleotides read TGTGCCAGCAGTGAAGGGCTAACCACAGATACGCAGTATTTT. Encoded protein: CASSEGLTTDTQYF.

This clonotype was picked up many times. The CDR3 is CASSLEVMGTEAFF. The CDR3 DNA sequence: TGTGCCAGCAGCTTGGAAGTTATGGGGACTGAAGCTTTCTTT. V is TRBV5-8 and J is TRBJ1-1; D is unclear. The germline gives CDR1 SGHTS, CDR2 YDEGEE. Trimming stripped 0 bases from V and 5 bases from J, with 11 bases between. CDR3 length equals 14 residues.

The table lists this clonotype with many counts. The J gene is TRBJ2-5, the V gene TRBV9; D is possibly TRBD1 (6 bases). CDR3 length equals 17 residues. Trimming shortened V by 4 bases and J by 2 bases, and 21 bases separated the two germline ends. From germline, CDR1 is SGDLS and CDR2 YYNGEE. For the CDR3, the DNA is TGTGCCAGCAGCCCCCCTCAGGGGAAGGTAGGGCAAGAGACCCAGTACTTC. It encodes CASSPPQGKVGQETQYF.

This clonotype was recorded many times. The rearrangement uses TRBV29-1 and TRBJ1-1; D gene uncertain. CDR3 length equals 12 residues. CDR1 is SQVTM, CDR2 ANQGSEA, per germline. V gave up 2 bases and J gave up 0 bases, with 4 bases separating them. The CDR3, as DNA: TGCAGCGTTGAACGTATGAACACTGAAGCTTTCTTT. Protein product: CSVERMNTEAFF.

This clonotype was detected once. Relative to the germline gene, one junction end is altered; a read error may explain this. This CDR3 reads CASSDSGGVGVTQYF. The DNA for the CDR3 is TGTGCCAGCAGTGATTCGGGGGGGGTAGGAGTGACCCAGTACTTC. The V and J genes are TRBV10-3 and TRBJ2-5; 8 nucleotides line up with TRBD2. Germline V gene lookup returns CDR1 ENHRY and CDR2 SYGVKD. The CDR3 has 15 amino acids.

This clonotype was seen a few times. The J gene is TRBJ2-2, the V gene TRBV20-1, with D uncertain. Germline V gene lookup returns CDR1 DFQATT and CDR2 SNEGSKA (reference sequence). V was shortened by 3 bases and J by 6 bases, with 8 bases between the two germline ends. The CDR3 runs to 12 residues. CDR3 bases: TGCAGTGCTAGGACTGCGGCCGGGGAGCTGTTTTTT. This sequence encodes CSARTAAGELFF.

The rearrangement links TRBV19 to TRBJ2-2; TRBD1 matches at 11 bases. The CDR3 spans 15 residues. Germline loops: CDR1 LNHDA, CDR2 SQIVND (reference sequence). The V gene end was trimmed by 7 bases and the J gene end by 4 bases; junction bases not matched to a gene: 5. In nucleotides, the CDR3 is TGTGCCAGTATTCCGGGGACAGGGGGCACCGGGGAGCTGTTTTTT. It encodes CASIPGTGGTGELFF.

This clonotype has more than one count but fewer than ten. J is TRBJ1-2 and V is TRBV5-8, with TRBD1 matching over 10 bases. From germline, CDR1 is SGHTS and CDR2 YDEGEE. This CDR3 has 14 residues. J was trimmed by 5 bases and V by 6 bases; bases with no gene match: 7. CDR3 bases: TGTGCCAGCAACGATCGGGACAGGGGATATGGCTACACCTTC. Its protein product is CASNDRDRGYGYTF.

The V and J genes are TRBV9 and TRBJ2-5, with TRBD2 identical over 10 bases. The V segment lost 4 bases and the J segment 4 bases; nucleotides outside the gene matches: 7. Looked up from germline, CDR1 is SGDLS and CDR2 is YYNGEE. The CDR3 length is 15 residues. Written as DNA, the CDR3 is TGTGCCAGCAGCACCCTAGCGGGAGCTACAGAGACCCAGTACTTC. Residues: CASSTLAGATETQYF.

V gene TRBV18 combines with J gene TRBJ1-1, with D possibly being TRBD1 (5 bases). V was trimmed by 6 bases and J by 5 bases, leaving 19 bases between them. This CDR3 has 15 amino acids. Germline-derived CDR1 and CDR2 are KGHSH and LQKENI. CDR3 DNA: TGTGCCAGCTCCAGGCCCACACTCGGGGGAACTGAAGCTTTCTTT. It specifies CASSRPTLGGTEAFF.

Regarding this clonotype: This could be a read error, since a much larger clone is one nucleotide away. CDR3 DNA sequence: TGTGCCAGCAGCCTGCCACAGACTAACTATGGCTACACCTTC. Translated: CASSLPQTNYGYTF. The gene calls are TRBV7-9 and TRBJ1-2; D not certain. The CDR3 runs 14 residues. In germline, CDR1 is SEHNR, CDR2 FQNEAQ (reference sequence). V was pared by 5 bases and J by 0 bases, with 10 bases between.

The V and J genes are TRBV5-1 and TRBJ2-2, with D possibly called TRBD1 or TRBD2 (6 bases each). Per germline, CDR1 SGHRS and CDR2 YFSETQ. This CDR3 is 17 amino acids long. V lost 4 bases, J lost 3 bases, and 19 bases lay in between. The CDR3 is CASSLLGGGGDTGELFF. The CDR3 region has the DNA TGCGCCAGCAGCCTCCTTGGAGGGGGTGGGGACACCGGGGAGCTGTTTTTT. Looking up the rest from reference TRBV5-1 and TRBJ2-2 gives the full variable domain: KAGVTQTPRYLIKTRGQQVTLSCSPISGHRSVSWYQQTPGQGLQFLFEYFSETQRNKGNFPGRFSGRQFSNSRSEMNVSTLELGDSALYLCASSLLGGGGDTGELFFGEGSRLTVL.

Many counts were recorded for this clonotype. V usage is TRBV7-9 and J usage is TRBJ2-7, with D perhaps TRBD1 or TRBD2 (5 bases each). The CDR3 consists of 13 residues. Germline assignment: CDR1 SEHNR and CDR2 FQNEAQ (reference sequence). The V gene lost 2 bases and the J gene lost 5 bases, with 10 bases spanning the gap. The CDR3 coding sequence is TGTGCCAGCAGCTTAAGTGAGGGGAACGAGCAGTACTTC. Protein sequence: CASSLSEGNEQYF.

The V and J genes are TRBV9 and TRBJ2-7, with unresolved D. This CDR3 spans 14 amino acids. V was trimmed by 4 bases and J by 5 bases, leaving 16 bases between them. The germline gives CDR1 SGDLS, CDR2 YYNGEE. The CDR3 region is CASSRNSYGDEQYF. CDR3 nucleotides: TGTGCCAGCAGCCGCAACAGCTACGGCGACGAGCAGTACTTC.

The chain links TRBV9 to TRBJ1-6, with D perhaps TRBD1 (5 bases). The CDR3 sequence is 13 residues long. The V end was cut by 4 bases, the J end by 12 bases, with 14 bases between. In germline, CDR1 is SGDLS, CDR2 YYNGEE. CDR3 nucleotide sequence: TGTGCCAGCAGCCCTCAGGCGGGGCGACCCCTCCACTTT. This sequence encodes CASSPQAGRPLHF.

The gene calls are TRBV5-1 and TRBJ1-1, with D maybe TRBD1 (5 bases). The CDR3 sequence is 17 residues long. Trimming stripped 3 bases from V and 4 bases from J, with 22 bases between. Germline values: CDR1 SGHRS, CDR2 YFSETQ. The DNA of the CDR3 is TGCGCCAGCAGCTCCCCCCGGGCTCGCAGGGAGAGCACTGAAGCTTTCTTT. Translating gives CASSSPRARRESTEAFF.

This clonotype was seen only a few times. The chain couples TRBV4-2 to TRBJ2-7, with no clear D. Germline-derived CDR1 and CDR2 are LGHNA and YNFKEQ. The CDR3 length is 13 residues. Trimming cost V 0 bases and J 9 bases, with 12 bases left between them. CDR3 sequence reads: CASSQDTALGQYF. The CDR3 DNA reads as TGTGCCAGCAGCCAAGATACGGCGCTGGGGCAGTACTTC.

This clonotype showed up many times. This chain connects TRBV9 to TRBJ1-2, with D hard to call. Between the trimmed V and J ends, which lost 0 bases and 3 bases, there was a span of 12 bases. The CDR3 contains 15 residues. Germline CDR1 and CDR2: SGDLS and YYNGEE. The CDR3 DNA reads as TGTGCCAGCAGCGTAGGTGCACAGAAACACTATGGCTACACCTTC. Its protein product is CASSVGAQKHYGYTF.

This chain uses TRBV12-3 or TRBV12-4 with TRBJ1-5; the match to TRBD1 covers 9 bases. V lost 5 bases and J lost 4; bases outside the gene matches: 9. The CDR3 runs 16 residues. The CDR3 nucleotides read TGTGCCAGCAGTATTCAAACAGGGGGCCGTAATCAGCCCCAGCATTTT. Protein: CASSIQTGGRNQPQHF.